This T cell receptor (beta chain) was captured in a study of PD-1 blockade in classical Hodgkin lymphoma. Study-level results: Baseline TCR diversity was reportedly lower in newly diagnosed patients than healthy donors. A significant rise in TCR diversity by C4D1 was seen for CD4+ but not CD8+ cells.

V lost 4 bases and J lost 6; bases outside the gene matches: 7. This CDR3 has 13 amino acids. The germline gives CDR1 SGDLS, CDR2 YYNGEE. Some clones are missing from TCRdb's copy, which holds only in-frame ones; the method was immunoSEQ multiplex PCR. The repertoire holds roughly 9,000 clones, with around 82% as singletons. About this clone itself: Its antigen is as yet unknown.

Autologous stem cell transplantation was followed by relapse in every patient, and brentuximab vedotin exposure varied. Purified CD4+ T cells were obtained from thawed PBMCs through magnetic negative selection. The sample in question was CD4+ T cells from blood, obtained at baseline. This rearrangement joins TRBV9 to TRBJ2-7, with 7 bases identical to TRBD2. The receptor comes from a human donor with classical Hodgkin lymphoma. The CDR3: CASSPHTSAEQYF. The CDR3 DNA reads TGTGCCAGCAGCCCCCATACTAGCGCCGAGCAGTACTTC.